These 20 T cell receptor beta chains came from one sample sequenced in a study of neurological immune-mediated disorders. TCRdb fed the 5' RACE reads into MiXCR, producing one record per CDR3 protein. The sample yields about 59,000 distinct CDR3 sequences, less than 25% seen once. The time point is: technical triplicate 2. Sample: PBMCs. The origin of the receptors is a man in his fifties or sixties with HTLV-1-associated myelopathy (HAM/TSP).

This clonotype came up a few times. V gene TRBV7-8 combines with J gene TRBJ2-1; TRBD1 aligns across 8 bases. Trimming removed 5 bases from V and 8 bases from J; junction bases left unmatched: 8. The germline gives CDR1 SGHVS, CDR2 FQNEAQ. The CDR3 covers 14 residues. The CDR3 loop is CASSPDRGGDEQFF. CDR3 DNA: TGTGCCAGCAGCCCAGACAGGGGTGGGGATGAGCAGTTCTTC.

This clonotype occurred many times. The V gene is TRBV5-1, the J gene TRBJ2-1; TRBD2 aligns across 12 bases. The CDR3 runs 18 residues. The ends lost 0 bases at V and 6 bases at J; junction bases unmatched: 10. The germline V gene encodes CDR1 SGHRS and CDR2 YFSETQ. The CDR3 reads CASSLVLAGGGLSNEQFF. In nucleotides, the CDR3 is TGCGCCAGCAGCTTGGTTCTAGCGGGAGGGGGCCTCTCCAATGAGCAGTTCTTC.

This clonotype was detected ten times or more. The V and J genes are TRBV11-2 and TRBJ2-1; 15 nucleotides align to TRBD2. Germline loops: CDR1 SGHAT, CDR2 FQNNGV. V lost 5 bases and J lost 10; bases outside the gene matches: 15. This CDR3 region has 18 residues. The CDR3 DNA follows: TGTGCCAGCAGCCTTAGCGGGGGACTAGCGGGAGGAGCTTGGGAGCAGTTCTTC. As protein: CASSLSGGLAGGAWEQFF. Complete variable domain (other parts from reference TRBV11-2 and TRBJ2-1): EAGVAQSPRYKIIEKRQSVAFWCNPISGHATLYWYQQILGQGPKLLIQFQNNGVVDDSQLPKDRFSAERLKGVDSTLKIQPAKLEDSAVYLCASSLSGGLAGGAWEQFFGPGTRLTVL.

V and J are TRBV14 and TRBJ1-1; D gene unclear. The germline gives CDR1 SGHDN, CDR2 FVKESK. Trimming pared 6 bases from V and 2 bases from J, leaving 10 bases between. The CDR3 is 13 amino acids. The CDR3 sequence: CASRAPANTEAFF. CDR3 bases: TGTGCCAGCAGGGCCCCGGCAAACACTGAAGCTTTCTTT.

As for this clonotype: A much larger clone is a single base away; this may be a read error. Here the CDR3 DNA reads TGCAGCGTTCCAGGGGGCACTGAAGCTTTCTTT. The encoded protein is CSVPGGTEAFF. The rearrangement joins TRBV29-1 to TRBJ1-1, with TRBD1 matching over 7 bases. Losses at the gene ends were 5 bases for V and 4 bases for J; bases not matched to a gene: 1. CDR1 and CDR2 (germline): SQVTM, ANQGSEA. This CDR3 comprises 11 residues.

This clonotype was picked up many times. This chain joins TRBV12-3 or TRBV12-4 and TRBJ2-2; no firm D call. This CDR3 has 13 residues. The V end was cut by 3 bases, the J end by 8 bases, with 10 bases between. This CDR3 is CASSFPWGGELFF. In DNA, the CDR3 is TGTGCCAGCAGTTTCCCCTGGGGAGGGGAGCTGTTTTTT.

This clonotype was seen ten or more times. The chain is built from TRBV5-1 and TRBJ1-3, with D possibly TRBD1 on 5 matching bases. In germline, CDR1 is SGHRS, CDR2 YFSETQ. This CDR3 has 17 amino acids. Between the trimmed V and J ends, which lost 1 base and 2 bases, there was a span of 16 bases. The CDR3 DNA sequence: TGCGCCAGCAGCTTGAGTCCGACAGCGGTCCCTGGAAACACCATATATTTT. Amino acids: CASSLSPTAVPGNTIYF.

The chain carries TRBV29-1 and TRBJ2-1; D perhaps matches TRBD1 (6 bases). This CDR3 contains 11 residues. CDR1 is SQVTM, CDR2 ANQGSEA, per germline. V lost 2 bases, J lost 7 bases, and 6 bases lay in between. The CDR3 sequence: CSVERGNEQFF. CDR3 DNA sequence: TGCAGCGTTGAAAGGGGGAATGAGCAGTTCTTC.

This clonotype was found many times. The V call is TRBV7-6, the J call TRBJ2-1, with D possibly called TRBD1 or TRBD2 (5 bases each). Germline V lookup: CDR1 SGHVS, CDR2 FNYEAQ. This CDR3 has 16 amino acids. Trimming stripped 1 base from V and 9 bases from J, with 19 bases between. As DNA, the CDR3 is TGTGCCAGCAGCTTAGAGGGACCCCAACGCCCATCTGAGCAGTTCTTC. It specifies CASSLEGPQRPSEQFF.

This clonotype has only one observation. This sequence joins TRBV20-1 and TRBJ2-3; weak D call: TRBD1 (6 bases). This CDR3 spans 15 amino acids. Trimming shortened V by 6 bases and J by 0 bases, and 16 bases separated the two germline ends. Germline V lookup: CDR1 DFQATT, CDR2 SNEGSKA (reference sequence). The CDR3 sequence is CSAGVGTTSTDTQYF. In DNA form, the CDR3 reads TGCAGTGCCGGAGTGGGGACAACTAGCACAGATACGCAGTATTTT.

This clonotype has at least ten counts. This sequence joins TRBV27 and TRBJ1-2; no clear D. Trimming shortened V by 8 bases and J by 4 bases, and 14 bases separated the two germline ends. The CDR3 consists of 13 residues. Germline loops: CDR1 MNHEY, CDR2 SMNVEV (reference sequence). The CDR3 spells CASGPGQSYGYTF. The CDR3 DNA is TGTGCCAGCGGGCCGGGCCAGTCCTATGGCTACACCTTC.

This clonotype has only a few counts. The chain links TRBV5-1 to TRBJ2-1; tentative D call: TRBD2 (6 bases). V was cut by 10 bases and J by 7 bases, with 24 bases left in between. CDR3 size: 15 residues. Per germline, CDR1 SGHRS and CDR2 YFSETQ. The CDR3 DNA is TGCGCCTCTATTCCCGGGACTCGTGGGAGGAATGAGCAGTTCTTC. This gives the protein CASIPGTRGRNEQFF. Full variable domain (rest looked up from reference TRBV5-1 and TRBJ2-1): KAGVTQTPRYLIKTRGQQVTLSCSPISGHRSVSWYQQTPGQGLQFLFEYFSETQRNKGNFPGRFSGRQFSNSRSEMNVSTLELGDSALYLCASIPGTRGRNEQFFGPGTRLTVL.

This clonotype came up many times. The chain combines TRBV15 with TRBJ2-5, with TRBD1 as a possible D gene (6 bases). The length of the CDR3 is 14 residues. Trimming cost V 3 bases and J 2 bases, with 10 bases left between them. The germline gives CDR1 LNHNV, CDR2 YYDKDF (reference sequence). CDR3 region: CATSSGTTQETQYF. DNA of the CDR3: TGTGCCACCAGCAGCGGGACAACACAAGAGACCCAGTACTTC.

A word on this clonotype: A read error is likely, as this CDR3 ends without the conserved phenylalanine or tryptophan. This chain connects TRBV5-1 to TRBJ2-7; D gene unclear. V gave up 2 bases and J gave up 1 base, with 7 bases separating them. The CDR3 runs to 13 residues. Germline V CDR1 and CDR2: SGHRS, YFSETQ. The CDR3 DNA follows: TGCGCCAGCAGCTTTGGGCAGTCCTACGAGCAGTACTTA. Its protein product is CASSFGQSYEQYL.

Remarks on this clonotype: A read error is possible here, since a much larger clone lies one base away. V and J are TRBV7-2 and TRBJ2-3, with no clear D. This CDR3 region has 12 residues. Germline values: CDR1 SGHTA, CDR2 FQGNSA. With 3 bases removed from V and 6 bases from J, the gap between germline ends came to 7 bases. The CDR3: CASSFVWDTQYF. The CDR3 DNA reads TGTGCCAGCAGCTTTGTATGGGATACGCAGTATTTT. Full variable domain (missing parts from reference TRBV7-2 and TRBJ2-3): GAGVSQSPSNKVTEKGKDVELRCDPISGHTALYWYRQSLGQGLEFLIYFQGNSAPDKSGLPSDRFSAERTGGSVSTLTIQRTQQEDSAVYLCASSFVWDTQYFGPGTRLTVL.

In this sample, this clonotype turned up many times. The V gene is TRBV5-1, the J gene TRBJ1-3; 7 bases are shared with TRBD1. This CDR3 has 14 amino acids. Germline CDR1 reads SGHRS; CDR2 reads YFSETQ. V dropped 3 bases and J dropped 5; count of bases not matched to a gene: 5. The CDR3 nucleotides are TGCGCCAGCAGCTCTGACAGGGTCCGAAACACCATATATTTT. Translating gives CASSSDRVRNTIYF.

This clonotype was seen repeatedly, ten times or more. The chain carries TRBV7-8 and TRBJ2-7, with 15 bases identical to TRBD2. V lost 5 bases to trimming and J lost 11 bases; unmatched junction nucleotides: 13. Per germline, CDR1 SGHVS and CDR2 FQNEAQ. The length of the CDR3 is 16 residues. As DNA, the CDR3 is TGTGCCAGCAGCGGGAGGACTAGCGGGAGGGCCAGATTTGAGTACTTC. Encoded protein: CASSGRTSGRARFEYF.

This clonotype has at least ten counts. This chain links TRBV5-1 with TRBJ2-5; D uncertain. Trimming removed 1 base at V and 3 bases at J, with 10 bases between. This CDR3 is 14 amino acids long. Germline V gene lookup returns CDR1 SGHRS and CDR2 YFSETQ. CDR3 nucleotide sequence: TGCGCCAGCAGCTTGTCGGTGACAAAAGAGACCCAGTACTTC. This gives the protein CASSLSVTKETQYF.

The J gene is TRBJ1-2, the V gene TRBV24-1, with TRBD1 matching over 11 bases. V shed 6 bases and J 8 bases; nucleotides not matched to a gene: 4. The germline gives CDR1 KGHDR, CDR2 SFDVKD. CDR3 length equals 13 residues. The CDR3: CATSPGQGVGYTF. CDR3 nucleotide sequence: TGTGCCACCAGTCCGGGACAGGGGGTCGGCTACACCTTC.

This clonotype was seen ten or more times. The chain joins TRBV10-2 to TRBJ1-5; D perhaps matches TRBD1 (5 bases). V was pared by 6 bases and J by 4 bases, with 16 bases between. The CDR3 length is 15 residues. The germline V gene has CDR1 WSHSY and CDR2 SAAADI. CDR3 residues: CASRQTGRTNQPQHF. The CDR3 DNA reads as TGCGCCAGCAGACAGACGGGACGGACAAATCAGCCCCAGCATTTT.